This passage covers 15 T cell receptor beta chains from one sample sequenced in a study of Ad26.COV2.S vaccination and SARS-CoV-2 variants. Profiling relied on immunoSEQ multiplex PCR, and the TCRdb table lists in-frame clones only, not all of them. The sample lists roughly 380,000 clones; about 90% were seen once. Here the sequenced sample was peripheral blood, taken after recovery from COVID-19. The receptor set was obtained from a human donor who had recovered from COVID-19.

The genes are TRBV7-2 and TRBJ2-1, with 12 bases aligning to TRBD2. With V trimmed by 5 bases and J by 8 bases, 10 bases remained unmatched. The V gene's germline CDR1 is SGHTA and CDR2 FQGNSA. CDR3 length: 16 amino acids. CDR3 residues: CASSTGLAGPLHEQFF. The CDR3 nucleotides read TGTGCCAGCAGCACTGGACTAGCGGGGCCCCTTCATGAGCAGTTCTTC.

The CDR3 reads CASSVEANTGELFF. CDR3 nucleotide sequence: TGTGCCAGCAGCGTAGAAGCGAACACCGGGGAGCTGTTTTTT. The V call is TRBV9, the J call TRBJ2-2; D is undetermined. The CDR3 loop spans 14 amino acids. Per germline, CDR1 SGDLS and CDR2 YYNGEE. V dropped 0 bases and J dropped 0 bases, with 3 bases sitting between them.

The J gene is TRBJ2-3, the V gene TRBV5-1; 10 bases line up with TRBD2. Germline V gene lookup returns CDR1 SGHRS and CDR2 YFSETQ. The CDR3 sequence is 16 residues long. V dropped 0 bases and J dropped 1; count of bases not matched to a gene: 2. The CDR3 is CASSLVGLAGTDTQYF. CDR3 coding DNA: TGCGCCAGCAGCTTGGTCGGACTAGCGGGCACAGATACGCAGTATTTT.

The rearrangement uses TRBV6-5 and TRBJ2-5; TRBD1 is a possible D gene (5 bases). The CDR3 length is 15 residues. V was cut by 4 bases and J by 0 bases, with 12 bases left in between. Germline CDR1 is MNHEY and CDR2 is SVGAGI. The CDR3 is CASSSHRTNQETQYF. CDR3 coding DNA: TGTGCCAGCAGTTCCCACCGGACAAACCAAGAGACCCAGTACTTC.

This clone was seen once. The chain couples TRBV14 to TRBJ1-3; D is ambiguous. The germline CDR1 and CDR2 sequences are SGHDN and FVKESK. There are 14 residues in the CDR3. V lost 3 bases and J 1 base, leaving 7 bases between the germline ends. CDR3 in amino acids: CASSQYGSGNTIYF. The CDR3 coding sequence is TGTGCCAGCAGCCAGTACGGATCTGGAAACACCATATATTTT.

This clone was seen only once. The genes are TRBV5-1 and TRBJ1-1; 9 positions match TRBD1. The CDR3 is 16 residues long. The junction had 8 bases not matched to a gene; V was cut back by 4 bases and J by 1 base. CDR1 and CDR2 (germline): SGHRS, YFSETQ. CDR3 residues: CASSPQGAWGNTEAFF. DNA of the CDR3: TGCGCCAGCAGCCCACAGGGGGCCTGGGGGAACACTGAAGCTTTCTTT.

This chain joins TRBV20-1 and TRBJ1-1; D ambiguous. This CDR3 has 13 amino acids. The germline gives CDR1 DFQATT, CDR2 SNEGSKA (reference sequence). V was clipped by 3 bases and J by 4 bases, with 12 bases between them. The CDR3 spells CSASTVQSTEAFF. DNA for the CDR3: TGCAGTGCTAGTACCGTTCAGAGCACTGAAGCTTTCTTT.

This rearrangement joins TRBV6-5 to TRBJ1-6; D uncertain. Germline V gives CDR1 MNHEY, CDR2 SVGAGI. The CDR3 is 16 residues long. The germline V and J ends were trimmed by 4 bases and 0 bases, with 10 bases remaining between them. CDR3 nucleotides: TGTGCCAGCAGTTTTTTAGGGAGCTCCTATAATTCACCCCTCCACTTT. This translates into CASSFLGSSYNSPLHF.

This clone was counted between two and nine times. This sequence joins TRBV12-3 or TRBV12-4 and TRBJ2-7, with D uncertain. This CDR3 has 12 amino acids. V was shortened by 1 base and J by 3 bases, with 4 bases between the two germline ends. The CDR3 sequence: CASSLGSYEQYF. The CDR3, as DNA: TGTGCCAGCAGTTTAGGGAGCTACGAGCAGTACTTC.

V and J are TRBV5-4 and TRBJ2-4; D uncertain. The germline CDR1 and CDR2 sequences are SGHNT and YYREEE (reference sequence). Trimming removed 4 bases at V and 0 bases at J, with 8 bases between. There are 14 residues in the CDR3. The CDR3 DNA sequence: TGTGCCAGCAGCCTAACTGTAGCCAAAAACATTCAGTACTTC. This sequence encodes CASSLTVAKNIQYF. The whole variable domain, filled in from reference TRBV5-4 and TRBJ2-4, reads ETGVTQSPTHLIKTRGQQVTLRCSSQSGHNTVSWYQQALGQGPQFIFQYYREEENGRGNFPPRFSGLQFPNYSSELNVNALELDDSALYLCASSLTVAKNIQYFGAGTRLSVL.

In the case of this clone: Other DNA sequences in this sample translate to the same CDR3. The gene calls are TRBV13 and TRBJ1-2, with TRBD1 as a possible D gene (5 bases). With 2 bases removed from V and 3 bases from J, the gap between germline ends came to 7 bases. CDR3 length: 13 amino acids. CDR1 and CDR2 (germline): PRHDT, FYEKMQ (reference sequence). In DNA, the CDR3 is TGTGCCAGCAGCTTAACAGGATACTATGGCTACACCTTC. This encodes CASSLTGYYGYTF.

The J gene is TRBJ1-1, the V gene TRBV9; D remains ambiguous. The CDR3 contains 15 residues. The germline CDR1 and CDR2 sequences are SGDLS and YYNGEE. V lost 0 bases and J lost 0, with 9 bases in between. The CDR3 loop is CASSVATGVNTEAFF. The CDR3 DNA is TGTGCCAGCAGCGTAGCTACCGGGGTGAACACTGAAGCTTTCTTT.

The chain combines TRBV29-1 with TRBJ2-1, with TRBD1 matching over 8 bases. From germline, CDR1 is SQVTM and CDR2 ANQGSEA. This CDR3 is built from 14 residues. V lost 1 base and J lost 5; bases outside the gene matches: 4. The DNA of the CDR3 is TGCAGCGTTGAAGGGCAGGGGGCGAACAATGAGCAGTTCTTC. It codes for CSVEGQGANNEQFF.

This clone was counted a few times. The chain links TRBV6-1 to TRBJ1-5, with 8 bases lining up with TRBD1. This CDR3 comprises 16 residues. Unmatched junction bases numbered 8, after V lost 0 bases and J lost 7 bases. CDR1 and CDR2 (germline): MNHNS, SASEGT. CDR3 amino acids: CASSEAGRGRRQPQHF. CDR3 bases: TGTGCCAGCAGTGAAGCGGGCAGGGGGCGCAGACAGCCCCAGCATTTT.

J is TRBJ2-7 and V is TRBV13; D tentatively reads TRBD1 or TRBD2 (5 bases each). This CDR3 contains 14 residues. Germline CDR1 reads PRHDT; CDR2 reads FYEKMQ (reference sequence). V lost 5 bases to trimming and J lost 2 bases, with 13 bases between them. Written as DNA, the CDR3 is TGTGCCAGCAGCGTCCGGGGCCAACCCTACGAGCAGTACTTC. This sequence encodes CASSVRGQPYEQYF.